The 30 T cell receptor beta chains given below trace back to one sample, sequenced in a study of CD8 T cells in Susac syndrome. Reverse transcription used roughly 0.45 to 1 ug RNA and random hexamers. TCRdb reprocessed the immunoSEQ multiplex PCR reads via MiXCR and lists one record per CDR3 protein. Among over 150,000 distinct CDR3 sequences, roughly 95% were seen once, and the ten largest hold around 0.12%. Sequenced sample: CD4+ T cells from PBMCs. These receptors were obtained from a human donor with Susac syndrome.

The V and J genes are TRBV7-6 and TRBJ2-1; a weak D match, TRBD1 (5 bases). Trimming stripped 5 bases from V and 4 bases from J, with 15 bases between. The CDR3 sequence is 15 residues long. Germline V gene sequence: CDR1 SGHVS, CDR2 FNYEAQ. The CDR3: CASSPPARVYNEQFF. CDR3 in DNA: TGTGCCAGCAGCCCCCCGGCCAGGGTTTACAATGAGCAGTTCTTC.

J is TRBJ2-3 and V is TRBV24-1; 14 nucleotides align to TRBD2. Germline trimming cut 1 base from V and 6 bases from J; bases unmatched to any gene: 5. The CDR3 contains 17 residues. Germline V gene sequence: CDR1 KGHDR, CDR2 SFDVKD. The CDR3: CATSDFGTSGGGDTQYF. The CDR3 DNA reads TGTGCCACCAGTGATTTTGGGACTAGCGGGGGCGGTGATACGCAGTATTTT.

This chain links TRBV25-1 with TRBJ2-1, with 7 bases matching TRBD1. This CDR3 is 15 amino acids long. The V segment lost 6 bases and the J segment 4 bases; nucleotides outside the gene matches: 9. Germline V gives CDR1 MGHDK, CDR2 SYGVNS. The DNA for the CDR3 is TGTGCCAGCAGGGCCTCCGGGACAGTATACAATGAGCAGTTCTTC. It translates to CASRASGTVYNEQFF.

V and J are TRBV6-2 or TRBV6-3 and TRBJ1-1; D might be TRBD1 (5 bases). Trimming removed 6 bases from V and 7 bases from J, with 9 bases in between. The CDR3 runs 11 residues. CDR1 MNHEY and CDR2 SVGEGT come from the germline V gene. CDR3 DNA: TGTGCCAGCAGGACAGCAGGTGAAGCTTTCTTT. This translates into CASRTAGEAFF.

This clonotype appeared once. J is TRBJ2-5 and V is TRBV18; tentative D call: TRBD1 (5 bases). The CDR3 totals 17 residues. V was cut by 2 bases and J by 2 bases, with 18 bases left in between. Germline V gene data show CDR1 as KGHSH and CDR2 as LQKENI. The CDR3 is CASSPLVIRALQETQYF. The CDR3 coding sequence is TGTGCCAGCTCACCATTGGTCATCAGGGCCCTACAAGAGACCCAGTACTTC.

The CDR3 coding sequence is TGCGCCAGCAGCTTGGATGTTGTTGCGAGGGACTGGCTTGACGAGCAGTACGTC. It is translated as CASSLDVVARDWLDEQYV. The chain couples TRBV5-1 to TRBJ2-7; D perhaps matches TRBD2 (6 bases). Germline CDR1 SGHRS, CDR2 YFSETQ. Deletions cut 0 bases from V and 5 bases from J, with 24 bases between. The CDR3 runs 18 residues.

This clonotype was observed a few times. The rearrangement uses TRBV18 and TRBJ1-5; 7 bases align to TRBD1. Germline V gene lookup returns CDR1 KGHSH and CDR2 LQKENI. The length of the CDR3 is 13 residues. The J segment lost 5 bases and the V segment lost 6 bases, leaving 4 bases of the junction unmatched. CDR3 residues: CASSGQDDQPQHF. Here the CDR3 DNA reads TGTGCCAGCTCCGGACAGGACGATCAGCCCCAGCATTTT.

J is TRBJ2-7 and V is TRBV30, with D possibly being TRBD2 (6 bases). The CDR3 has 15 amino acids. Germline V gives CDR1 GTSNPN, CDR2 SVGIG (reference sequence). Deletions cut 0 bases from V and 4 bases from J, with 16 bases between. The CDR3 spells CAWSVLGAGKYEQYF. The CDR3 DNA reads TGTGCCTGGAGTGTACTCGGGGCGGGAAAGTACGAGCAGTACTTC.

CDR3: CASSVAVGVDYGYTF. The CDR3 nucleotides are TGTGCCAGCAGCGTAGCGGTAGGCGTGGACTATGGCTACACCTTC. The J gene is TRBJ1-2, the V gene TRBV9; no reliable D call. V was clipped by 0 bases and J by 3 bases, with 12 bases between them. The CDR3 totals 15 residues. Per the germline V gene, CDR1 is SGDLS and CDR2 is YYNGEE.

This chain links TRBV7-2 with TRBJ2-5; TRBD1 agrees at 8 bases. After removal of 5 bases from V and 4 bases from J, the junction contained 9 bases not matched to a gene. Germline V lookup: CDR1 SGHTA, CDR2 FQGNSA. The CDR3 consists of 15 residues. The CDR3 protein is CASSTRQGRTETQYF. CDR3 DNA: TGTGCCAGCAGCACCCGACAGGGGAGGACAGAGACCCAGTACTTC.

This CDR3 reads CASSLFAGDYEQYV. The CDR3 region has the DNA TGTGCCAGCAGCTTGTTTGCAGGGGACTACGAGCAGTACGTC. This chain connects TRBV5-6 to TRBJ2-7, with a possible D match to TRBD1 (6 bases). The V end was cut by 1 base, the J end by 3 bases, with 11 bases between. This CDR3 spans 14 amino acids. Germline V gene lookup returns CDR1 SGHDT and CDR2 YYEEEE.

The chain is built from TRBV28 and TRBJ2-3, with 8 nucleotides matching TRBD2. Losses at the gene ends were 5 bases for V and 4 bases for J; bases not matched to a gene: 17. This CDR3 is 18 amino acids long. The germline gives CDR1 MDHEN, CDR2 SYDVKM. CDR3 nucleotides: TGTGCCAGCAGTCCCTTCGGTGGGAGCGGGAGAGCCTCAGATACGCAGTATTTT. Protein product: CASSPFGGSGRASDTQYF. Combining the CDR3 with reference TRBV28 and TRBJ2-3 gives the whole variable domain DVKVTQSSRYLVKRTGEKVFLECVQDMDHENMFWYRQDPGLGLRLIYFSYDVKMKEKGDIPEGYSVSREKKERFSLILESASTNQTSMYLCASSPFGGSGRASDTQYFGPGTRLTVL.

The chain carries TRBV5-1 and TRBJ2-3; 11 bases are a match to TRBD2. V was pared by 1 base and J by 5 bases, with 0 bases of the junction left unmatched. CDR1 is SGHRS and CDR2 is YFSETQ in the germline V gene. CDR3 length: 14 amino acids. The CDR3 spells CASSLTSGRDTQYF. In DNA form, the CDR3 reads TGCGCCAGCAGCTTGACTAGCGGGAGAGATACGCAGTATTTT. Combining the CDR3 with reference TRBV5-1 and TRBJ2-3 gives the whole variable domain KAGVTQTPRYLIKTRGQQVTLSCSPISGHRSVSWYQQTPGQGLQFLFEYFSETQRNKGNFPGRFSGRQFSNSRSEMNVSTLELGDSALYLCASSLTSGRDTQYFGPGTRLTVL.

The chain carries TRBV15 and TRBJ1-4; 8 bases are shared with TRBD1. V lost 3 bases, J lost 7 bases, and 7 bases stayed unmatched. This CDR3 has 15 amino acids. CDR1 LNHNV and CDR2 YYDKDF come from the germline V gene (reference sequence). The CDR3, as DNA: TGTGCCACCAGCAGGACCGGGACAGGTGTTGAAAAACTGTTTTTT. It codes for CATSRTGTGVEKLFF.

The V and J genes are TRBV20-1 and TRBJ2-5, with TRBD2 identical over 11 bases. CDR1 is DFQATT and CDR2 is SNEGSKA in the germline V gene (reference sequence). V was pared by 7 bases and J by 4 bases, with 8 bases of the junction left unmatched. This CDR3 is 14 amino acids long. The CDR3 reads CSGDLAGGGETQYF. CDR3 bases: TGCAGTGGGGATCTAGCGGGAGGTGGAGAGACCCAGTACTTC.

This clonotype was recorded a few times. The chain carries TRBV3-1 and TRBJ1-2; D gene uncertain. The CDR3 is made up of 12 amino acids. Germline-derived CDR1 and CDR2 are LGHDT and YNNKEL (reference sequence). The ends were cut back, 1 base at V and 5 bases at J, with 5 bases in the middle. CDR3 nucleotide sequence: TGTGCCAGCAGCCAAGCTGGGTATGGCTACACCTTC. It is translated as CASSQAGYGYTF.

The rearrangement joins TRBV7-2 to TRBJ2-3, with D possibly being TRBD2 (6 bases). Germline V gene lookup returns CDR1 SGHTA and CDR2 FQGNSA. CDR3 length: 15 residues. Trimming removed 5 bases at V and 2 bases at J, with 14 bases between. CDR3 in amino acids: CASSTSRDFTDTQYF. The DNA for the CDR3 is TGTGCCAGCAGCACTTCCCGGGACTTCACAGATACGCAGTATTTT.

This clonotype was observed a single time. The germline gene is not matched at one end of the junction; a read error may be the cause. The J gene is TRBJ2-2, the V gene TRBV9; 10 bases match TRBD1. The germline V gene encodes CDR1 SGDLS and CDR2 YYNGEE. The CDR3 contains 16 residues. CDR3 sequence reads: CASTVGGQGTTGELFF. CDR3 coding DNA: TGTGCCAGCACCGTAGGGGGACAGGGGACCACCGGGGAGCTGTTTTTT.

Here the CDR3 reads CASSPGRGAVLSGANVLTF. For the CDR3, the DNA is TGTGCCAGCAGTCCCGGCAGGGGCGCCGTGCTCTCTGGGGCCAACGTCCTGACTTTC. This chain uses TRBV28 with TRBJ2-6; a weak D match, TRBD1 (6 bases). Trimming took off 5 bases at V and 0 bases at J, with 20 bases between the two ends. CDR1 MDHEN and CDR2 SYDVKM come from the germline V gene. The CDR3 runs to 19 residues.

The chain combines TRBV27 with TRBJ2-5; D unclear. V was pared by 6 bases and J by 2 bases, with 10 bases between. The CDR3 is 13 amino acids. Germline V lookup: CDR1 MNHEY, CDR2 SMNVEV (reference sequence). CDR3 sequence: CASRVNQQETQYF. The CDR3 region has the DNA TGTGCCAGCAGAGTAAACCAACAAGAGACCCAGTACTTC.

The chain employs TRBV5-1 and TRBJ2-1, with 12 bases matching TRBD1. The CDR3 runs to 15 residues. V was clipped by 7 bases and J by 6 bases; unmatched bases: 8. From germline, CDR1 is SGHRS and CDR2 YFSETQ. Written as DNA, the CDR3 is TGCGCCAGCCTATCCGGGACAGGGGGCTCCAATGAGCAGTTCTTC. Its translation is CASLSGTGGSNEQFF.

The chain is built from TRBV29-1 and TRBJ2-7; D gene unclear. Germline V lookup: CDR1 SQVTM, CDR2 ANQGSEA. V was clipped by 3 bases and J by 2 bases, with 5 bases between them. This CDR3 region has 11 residues. The CDR3 nucleotides are TGCAGCGTTGAGGAACCCTACGAGCAGTACTTC. It encodes CSVEEPYEQYF.

This clonotype was detected only a few times. This CDR3 is CSVRNTGELFF. In DNA, the CDR3 is TGCAGCGTTCGGAACACCGGGGAGCTGTTTTTT. The rearrangement uses TRBV29-1 and TRBJ2-2, with D uncertain. Germline CDR1 SQVTM, CDR2 ANQGSEA. The CDR3 contains 11 residues. The V and J ends lost 5 bases and 1 base respectively, with 2 bases between them.

V gene TRBV9 combines with J gene TRBJ2-2; 9 bases are shared with TRBD2. J gave up 5 bases and V 1 base, and 9 bases lay outside the gene matches. Germline CDR1 and CDR2: SGDLS and YYNGEE. CDR3 length equals 17 residues. The CDR3 protein is CASSVPNSRGGTGELFF. CDR3 DNA: TGTGCCAGCAGCGTACCTAATTCGCGGGGGGGAACCGGGGAGCTGTTTTTT. The full variable domain, its missing parts supplied by reference TRBV9 and TRBJ2-2, is DSGVTQTPKHLITATGQRVTLRCSPRSGDLSVYWYQQSLDQGLQFLIQYYNGEERAKGNILERFSAQQFPDLHSELNLSSLELGDSALYFCASSVPNSRGGTGELFFGEGSRLTVL.

The gene calls are TRBV12-5 and TRBJ2-5; a weak D match, TRBD2 (6 bases). The CDR3 has 13 amino acids. The V end was cut by 5 bases, the J end by 1 base, with 8 bases between. Germline V CDR1 and CDR2: LGHNT, FRNRAP. CDR3 coding DNA: TGTGCTAGTGGTCCGGGGGTCCAAGAGACCCAGTACTTC. It yields the protein CASGPGVQETQYF.

The gene calls are TRBV5-6 and TRBJ2-5; the match to TRBD2 covers 9 bases. CDR1 is SGHDT and CDR2 is YYEEEE in the germline V gene. This CDR3 comprises 16 residues. Unmatched junction bases numbered 11, after V lost 4 bases and J lost 4 bases. The CDR3 sequence is CASSLRSGRGVETQYF. The DNA for the CDR3 is TGTGCCAGCAGCCTCCGTAGCGGGAGAGGAGTAGAGACCCAGTACTTC.

This chain joins TRBV5-1 and TRBJ2-6; possibly TRBD1 for D (5 bases). The CDR3 contains 14 residues. The germline V and J ends were trimmed by 6 bases and 1 base, with 8 bases remaining between them. CDR1 and CDR2 from the germline V gene are SGHRS and YFSETQ. The CDR3 DNA sequence: TGCGCCAGCACCCCAGGGTCTGGGGCCAACGTCCTGACTTTC. Amino acid sequence: CASTPGSGANVLTF.

The chain joins TRBV7-2 to TRBJ2-3, with 9 bases that match TRBD2. V lost 4 bases and J lost 0; bases outside the gene matches: 5. The CDR3 is 16 amino acids. Looked up from germline, CDR1 is SGHTA and CDR2 is FQGNSA. CDR3: CASSSRLAASTDTQYF. CDR3 coding DNA: TGTGCCAGCAGCTCTCGACTAGCGGCTAGCACAGATACGCAGTATTTT. The whole variable domain, filled in from reference TRBV7-2 and TRBJ2-3, reads GAGVSQSPSNKVTEKGKDVELRCDPISGHTALYWYRQSLGQGLEFLIYFQGNSAPDKSGLPSDRFSAERTGGSVSTLTIQRTQQEDSAVYLCASSSRLAASTDTQYFGPGTRLTVL.

This rearrangement joins TRBV2 to TRBJ1-1; D is uncertain. V was shortened by 8 bases and J by 5 bases, with 12 bases between the two germline ends. Per the germline V gene, CDR1 is SNHLY and CDR2 is FYNNEI. The CDR3 is 12 amino acids. As DNA, the CDR3 is TGTGCCAGCGAGGAGGCGGGAACTGAAGCTTTCTTT. Residues: CASEEAGTEAFF. Filled out from reference TRBV2 and TRBJ1-1, the complete variable domain reads EPEVTQTPSHQVTQMGQEVILRCVPISNHLYFYWYRQILGQKVEFLVSFYNNEISEKSEIFDDQFSVERPDGSNFTLKIRSTKLEDSAMYFCASEEAGTEAFFGQGTRLTVV.

The chain combines TRBV5-1 with TRBJ2-1, with TRBD2 matching 7 bases. Unmatched junction bases numbered 2, after V lost 1 base and J lost 4 bases. The CDR3 length is 14 residues. Germline loops: CDR1 SGHRS, CDR2 YFSETQ. CDR3 in amino acids: CASSLSGTYNEQFF. The CDR3 DNA is TGCGCCAGCAGCTTGAGCGGGACTTACAATGAGCAGTTCTTC.